The clone carrying this T cell receptor (beta chain) was seen ten or more times. The antigen remains unidentified. This entry belongs to a study of T cells after yellow fever vaccination. Whole-study results and caveats: Researchers report a weaker secondary response that nonetheless peaked faster, day 5 versus 15. One caveat is that FACS-sorted repertoires could contain abundant clonotypes contaminating from the bulk population.

Generation of TCR cDNA used 5'RACE template switching (which added a universal primer site and UMIs). TCRdb re-analysed the 5' RACE reads in MiXCR, keeping a single row per CDR3 protein. The sample yields some 350,000 distinct CDR3 sequences, 3% to 4.5% seen once. Germline values: CDR1 ENHRY, CDR2 SYGVKD. Trimming cost V 5 bases and J 4 bases, with 8 bases left between them. The CDR3 has 12 amino acids. The sequenced sample was PBMCs, obtained 5 days after the yellow fever booster vaccination. The rearrangement uses TRBV10-3 and TRBJ1-1; D remains ambiguous. This clonotype was sampled from a man aged 18 to 35 who received the YFV17D yellow fever vaccine. For the CDR3, the DNA is TGTGCCATCAGTAAGGTTGGCACTGAAGCTTTCTTT. Translation: CAISKVGTEAFF.